Presented here are 24 T cell receptor beta chains from one specimen sequenced in a study of CD8+CD57+ T cells in acquired aplastic anemia. Genomic DNA acted as the template from which TCR beta VDJ combination and CDR3 sequence profiling were carried out. MiXCR, applied by TCRdb to the reads, yields one record per CDR3 protein. Of some 190,000 distinct CDR3 sequences listed, around 59% are singletons. Sequencing was done on a sample of sorted CD4+, CD8+, or CD8+CD57+ T cells (not recorded which) from PBMCs. These receptors all come from a human donor in good health, serving as a control.

This clonotype was counted many times. This chain links TRBV20-1 with TRBJ2-1, with no clear D. This CDR3 is built from 15 residues. Germline V CDR1 and CDR2: DFQATT, SNEGSKA (reference sequence). Trimming took 6 bases from V and 0 from J, leaving 15 bases between them. The CDR3 DNA is TGCAGTGCCCTTGACGGGTCTAGCTCCTACAATGAGCAGTTCTTC. This codes for CSALDGSSSYNEQFF.

The V gene is TRBV20-1, the J gene TRBJ1-5; 12 bases align to TRBD1. Trimming at V came to 2 bases and at J to 11 bases, leaving 16 bases not matched to a gene. The CDR3 is 17 amino acids. The germline V gene encodes CDR1 DFQATT and CDR2 SNEGSKA (reference sequence). CDR3 residues: CSARIGRGQGAFVAQHF. CDR3 bases: TGCAGTGCTAGAATTGGCCGGGGACAGGGGGCTTTCGTGGCCCAGCATTTT.

In the case of this clonotype: The junction differs from germline at one of its ends, possibly a read error. This chain's CDR3 is CSASGGGIKDMQYF. The CDR3, as DNA: TGCAGTGCTAGCGGGGGGGGGATCAAAGATATGCAGTATTTT. This sequence joins TRBV20-1 and TRBJ2-3, with TRBD2 identical over 8 bases. This CDR3 has 14 residues. The germline gives CDR1 DFQATT, CDR2 SNEGSKA (reference sequence).

This clonotype has a handful of counts. The chain links TRBV27 to TRBJ1-5; 11 nucleotides align to TRBD1. The CDR3 totals 15 residues. Trimming took 4 bases from V and 4 from J; bases not matched to a gene: 3. The germline gives CDR1 MNHEY, CDR2 SMNVEV (reference sequence). The CDR3: CASSSGTGGNQPQHF. DNA of the CDR3: TGTGCCAGCAGTTCCGGGACAGGGGGTAATCAGCCCCAGCATTTT.

As for this clonotype: This may be a read error, as it is one base from a much larger clone. The chain couples TRBV4-3 to TRBJ1-5, with 12 bases aligning to TRBD1. The CDR3 loop spans 16 amino acids. Germline loops: CDR1 LGHNA, CDR2 YSLEER. The DNA for the CDR3 is TGCGCCAGCAACCAAGAAGGGACAGGGGGCGGTCAGCCCCAGCATTTT. Protein sequence: CASNQEGTGGGQPQHF.

The count of this clonotype is one. V usage is TRBV19 and J usage is TRBJ1-5; 8 bases align to TRBD1. J gave up 2 bases and V 3 bases, and 6 bases lay outside the gene matches. CDR1 and CDR2 from the germline V gene are LNHDA and SQIVND (reference sequence). The CDR3 is 16 amino acids. CDR3 nucleotide sequence: TGTGCCAGTAGTATTCGTGAGGGACAGGGCAATCAGCCCCAGCATTTT. Protein: CASSIREGQGNQPQHF. Full variable domain (outside the CDR3, taken from reference TRBV19 and TRBJ1-5): DGGITQSPKYLFRKEGQNVTLSCEQNLNHDAMYWYRQDPGQGLRLIYYSQIVNDFQKGDIAEGYSVSREKKESFPLTVTSAQKNPTAFYLCASSIREGQGNQPQHFGDGTRLSIL.

The V and J genes are TRBV2 and TRBJ2-3, with unresolved D. Trimming cost V 4 bases and J 3 bases, with 5 bases left between them. The CDR3 spans 12 residues. CDR1 SNHLY and CDR2 FYNNEI come from the germline V gene. The CDR3 nucleotides are TGTGCCAGCAGTGTTAAGACAGATACGCAGTATTTT. Protein: CASSVKTDTQYF.

The V gene is TRBV2, the J gene TRBJ2-2; TRBD1 matches 8 bases. The V and J ends lost 8 bases and 7 bases, in that order; junction bases with no gene match: 6. Per germline, CDR1 SNHLY and CDR2 FYNNEI. The CDR3 consists of 13 residues. The CDR3 spells CASRQGLSGELFF. The CDR3 region has the DNA TGTGCCAGCCGACAGGGGCTGAGCGGGGAGCTGTTTTTT.

This clonotype was recorded once. The rearrangement uses TRBV20-1 and TRBJ2-1; possibly TRBD2 for D (7 bases). Trimming took 3 bases from V and 0 from J, leaving 15 bases between them. The length of the CDR3 is 16 residues. Germline V lookup: CDR1 DFQATT, CDR2 SNEGSKA (reference sequence). The CDR3 bases are TGCAGTGCTAGGCGAGGGGGGGTCCTCTCCTACAATGAGCAGTTCTTC. Translating it yields CSARRGGVLSYNEQFF.

The sample holds one count of this clonotype. This rearrangement joins TRBV29-1 to TRBJ2-7, with 9 nucleotides matching TRBD1. CDR3 size: 13 residues. Germline V gene data show CDR1 as SQVTM and CDR2 as ANQGSEA. V gave up 4 bases and J gave up 6 bases; unmatched junction bases: 7. The CDR3 coding sequence is TGCAGCGTTGCACGACAGGGGGACTCCGAGCAGTACTTC. Translation gives CSVARQGDSEQYF.

The gene calls are TRBV15 and TRBJ2-1; D may match TRBD1 or TRBD2 (6 bases each). V was pared by 2 bases and J by 8 bases, with 13 bases between. CDR3 length: 14 residues. The germline gives CDR1 LNHNV, CDR2 YYDKDF (reference sequence). The CDR3 sequence: CATSRSGGGDEQFF. CDR3 bases: TGTGCCACCAGCAGATCCGGGGGCGGCGATGAGCAGTTCTTC.

DNA of the CDR3: TGTGCCACCTTGCGGAGCTTGGACACAACCAATTCACCCCTCCACTTT. As protein: CATLRSLDTTNSPLHF. The chain employs TRBV15 and TRBJ1-6; D is possibly TRBD1 (5 bases). The V end lost 8 bases, the J end lost 7 bases, and 21 bases lay between the germline ends. This CDR3 has 16 residues. Germline CDR1 and CDR2: LNHNV and YYDKDF (reference sequence).

In regard to this clonotype: A much larger clone lies a single base off, so this may be a read error. V gene TRBV9 combines with J gene TRBJ2-1, with 14 bases that match TRBD2. CDR3 length equals 20 residues. Germline CDR1 SGDLS, CDR2 YYNGEE. CDR3 residues: CASGVGVGTSGGSSYNEQFF. CDR3 nucleotides: TGTGCCAGCGGCGTAGGGGTCGGGACTAGCGGGGGTAGCTCCTACAATGAGCAGTTCTTC.

The sample holds many counts of this clonotype. The chain combines TRBV5-8 with TRBJ1-6; maybe TRBD1 (6 bases). V was trimmed by 4 bases and J by 8 bases, leaving 19 bases between them. Per the germline V gene, CDR1 is SGHTS and CDR2 is YDEGEE. This CDR3 contains 16 residues. The CDR3 DNA is TGTGCCAGCAGCACCAAAAACAGGGAGACTTATTCACCCCTCCACTTT. It encodes CASSTKNRETYSPLHF.

The rearrangement joins TRBV10-3 to TRBJ1-3, with a weak D call TRBD1 (5 bases). Germline CDR1 ENHRY, CDR2 SYGVKD. V shed 4 bases and J shed 2 bases, with 12 bases lying between them. The CDR3 totals 15 residues. The chain's CDR3 is CAISVGREAGNTIYF. The CDR3 nucleotides are TGTGCCATCAGTGTGGGCAGGGAGGCTGGAAACACCATATATTTT.

This clonotype has a count of ten or more. The chain uses TRBV6-2 or TRBV6-3 and TRBJ1-5, with TRBD1 matching 9 bases. The V and J ends lost 6 bases and 5 bases, in that order; junction bases with no gene match: 5. The CDR3 sequence is 14 residues long. The germline CDR1 and CDR2 sequences are MNHEY and SVGEGT. CDR3 protein: CASRRQGDHQPQHF. DNA of the CDR3: TGTGCCAGCAGACGACAGGGGGACCATCAGCCCCAGCATTTT.

Turning to this clonotype: This CDR3 fails to terminate in the conserved phenylalanine or tryptophan, so it likely reflects a read error. The DNA is left out, because the CDR3 cannot be placed on it with certainty; the CDR3 is given as TCRdb lists it. The rearrangement links TRBV27 to TRBJ1-5. Germline V CDR1 and CDR2: MNHEY, SMNVEV (reference sequence). The CDR3 length equals 8 residues, ends included. CDR3: CASSLYGS.

The chain joins TRBV2 to TRBJ1-2; TRBD1 might be the D (5 bases). The CDR3 covers 17 residues. V was trimmed by 6 bases and J by 0 bases, leaving 20 bases between them. The V gene's germline CDR1 is SNHLY and CDR2 FYNNEI. For the CDR3, the DNA is TGTGCCAGCAGCCGCCGGGACGGAGTCTCTACTAACTATGGCTACACCTTC. Translation: CASSRRDGVSTNYGYTF.

Notes on this clonotype: This is likely a read error, given that the CDR3 carries no conserved phenylalanine or tryptophan at its end. This chain uses TRBV15 with TRBJ2-5, with D maybe TRBD1 (6 bases). The CDR3 runs to 15 residues. The V end lost 5 bases, the J end lost 9 bases, and 22 bases lay between the germline ends. Germline lookup yields CDR1 LNHNV and CDR2 YYDKDF (reference sequence). In nucleotides, the CDR3 is TGTGCCACCAGCGTTTACGGGACAAACAGGCAGGCCCAGTACCTC. This translates into CATSVYGTNRQAQYL.

The V and J genes are TRBV2 and TRBJ1-4; D is uncertain. Germline values: CDR1 SNHLY, CDR2 FYNNEI. The CDR3 extends over 14 amino acids. Trimming removed 3 bases at V and 4 bases at J, with 9 bases between. The CDR3 reads CASSDFSHNEKLFF. In DNA form, the CDR3 reads TGTGCCAGCAGTGATTTCAGTCATAATGAAAAACTGTTTTTT.

The sample holds many counts of this clonotype. The chain couples TRBV7-8 to TRBJ2-7, with D maybe TRBD1 (6 bases). Deletions cut 5 bases from V and 0 bases from J, with 14 bases between. The germline gives CDR1 SGHVS, CDR2 FQNEAQ. CDR3 length: 15 residues. CDR3 DNA: TGTGCCAGCAGCCCCTCAACAGGGTTCTCCTACGAGCAGTACTTC. Its translation is CASSPSTGFSYEQYF.

CDR3: CASSVAPESETQYF. For the CDR3, the DNA is TGTGCCAGCAGCGTAGCTCCAGAATCGGAGACCCAGTACTTC. The chain combines TRBV9 with TRBJ2-5, with no clear D. The V and J ends lost 0 bases and 5 bases respectively, with 11 bases between them. Germline V CDR1 and CDR2: SGDLS, YYNGEE. The CDR3 covers 14 residues.

This chain joins TRBV2 and TRBJ1-5; D gene uncertain. The CDR3 is 12 residues long. CDR1 is SNHLY, CDR2 FYNNEI, per germline. V was clipped by 0 bases and J by 11 bases, with 8 bases between them. The CDR3 loop reads CASSEAGSAQHF. The CDR3, as DNA: TGTGCCAGCAGTGAAGCAGGGTCGGCCCAGCATTTT. The full variable domain, completed using reference TRBV2 and TRBJ1-5, is EPEVTQTPSHQVTQMGQEVILRCVPISNHLYFYWYRQILGQKVEFLVSFYNNEISEKSEIFDDQFSVERPDGSNFTLKIRSTKLEDSAMYFCASSEAGSAQHFGDGTRLSIL.

In its sample, this clonotype was seen once. The rearrangement joins TRBV10-3 to TRBJ2-5; D call uncertain. This CDR3 is built from 11 residues. V was cut by 10 bases and J by 2 bases, with 8 bases left in between. CDR1 and CDR2 (germline): ENHRY, SYGVKD. This CDR3 reads CATEEQETQYF. In nucleotides, the CDR3 is TGTGCCACGGAAGAACAAGAGACCCAGTACTTC.